The clone carrying this T cell receptor beta chain was found once. The data originate from a study of blood T cell repertoires in COVID-19. Study context: Whether acute or convalescent, the COVID-19 samples came from the United States, Italy and Spain. In each case, the material was cDNA or gDNA derived from T cells, B-cell-depleted T cells, or PBMCs.

CDR3 length: 15 residues. Germline CDR1 SGHDN, CDR2 FVKESK. Trimming cost V 1 base and J 2 bases, with 11 bases left between them. The authors' processing: Scientists estimated how many nucleated cells there were by amplifying reference gene primers. This table comes from immunoSEQ multiplex PCR, and its TCRdb copy is limited to in-frame clones, with some not included. V, J and clone size reflect that table, while D and trimming were determined from the DNA. The sample records about 130,000 clones, roughly four fifths being singletons. The sequence was obtained from a human donor in a cohort sampled during active COVID-19. The sample consisted of peripheral blood. This sequence joins TRBV14 and TRBJ1-2; D call uncertain. The DNA of the CDR3 is TGTGCCAGCAGCCAAGGTGGAGGAGCAAACTATGGCTACACCTTC. It codes for CASSQGGGANYGYTF. Combining the CDR3 with reference TRBV14 and TRBJ1-2 gives the whole variable domain EAGVTQFPSHSVIEKGQTVTLRCDPISGHDNLYWYRRVMGKEIKFLLHFVKESKQDESGMPNNRFLAERTGGTYSTLKVQPAELEDSGVYFCASSQGGGANYGYTFGSGTRLTVV.